What follows describes a single T cell receptor (beta chain). The V and J ends lost 2 bases and 3 bases respectively, with 6 bases between them. The length of the CDR3 is 13 residues. The germline CDR1 and CDR2 sequences are SGDLS and YYNGEE. The repertoire was sequenced with immunoSEQ multiplex PCR; TCRdb's copy has only in-frame clones and lacks some. The profile shows 2,600 or so clones, 70% to 80% of them singletons. The data belong to a study of T cells and copy number aberrations in small-cell lung cancer. What was sequenced was normal tissue next to the tumor. The TCR sequence derives from a man between 60 and 75 years old with small cell lung cancer. The chain joins TRBV9 to TRBJ2-1; no reliable D call. CDR3 coding DNA: TGTGCCAGCAGCGTGGGGATCTACAATGAGCAGTTCTTC. Its protein is CASSVGIYNEQFF.